Shown below are 26 T cell receptor beta chains from a single sample sequenced in a study of T cells in tuberculosis. Cells were sorted from thawed PBMC rested overnight and stained with GMM-loaded CD1B tetramer, viability dye and anti-CD3. CD1B tetramers were loaded with Rhodococcus equi-derived C32 glucose monomycolate. Measured with immunoSEQ multiplex PCR; TCRdb has only the in-frame clones, and not every one. The top ten hold 21% of the sample, which has about 58,000 clones, around 90% seen once. Sequenced sample: CD1b-GMM tetramer-negative cells sorted from PBMCs. The receptors originated from an adult woman with latent tuberculosis.

This clone was observed a few times. This chain uses TRBV30 with TRBJ1-2; perhaps TRBD1 as D (6 bases). Looked up from germline, CDR1 is GTSNPN and CDR2 is SVGIG (reference sequence). V shed 4 bases and J shed 2 bases, with 14 bases lying between them. The CDR3 contains 14 residues. CDR3 coding DNA: TGTGCCTGGACCCAGTACAGGGTCAACTATGGCTACACCTTC. Residues: CAWTQYRVNYGYTF.

The V and J genes are TRBV9 and TRBJ2-1, with 10 bases that match TRBD2. The germline CDR1 and CDR2 sequences are SGDLS and YYNGEE. Trimming cost V 3 bases and J 9 bases; bases outside gene matches: 9. There are 15 residues in the CDR3. The CDR3 sequence is CASSEQAGGHLEQFF. DNA of the CDR3: TGTGCCAGCAGCGAGCAAGCGGGGGGGCATCTTGAGCAGTTCTTC.

The chain carries TRBV9 and TRBJ2-7; 8 bases fit TRBD2. Germline assignment: CDR1 SGDLS and CDR2 YYNGEE. The CDR3 loop spans 15 amino acids. J was trimmed by 4 bases and V by 0 bases; bases with no gene match: 6. The CDR3 is CASSVAAGGGYEQYF. The CDR3 DNA is TGTGCCAGCAGCGTAGCGGCGGGGGGCGGTTACGAGCAGTACTTC.

CDR3 nucleotide sequence: TGTGCCAGCAGCGGGACAGGGTCGAGTGAAGCTTTCTTT. Amino acids: CASSGTGSSEAFF. V usage is TRBV6-5 and J usage is TRBJ1-1; 9 positions agree with TRBD1. The CDR3 extends over 13 amino acids. Germline CDR1 MNHEY, CDR2 SVGAGI. The trim removed 6 bases at V and 7 bases at J, leaving 6 bases unmatched.

This chain connects TRBV5-1 to TRBJ1-5, with TRBD1 as a possible D gene (6 bases). With 7 bases removed from V and 9 bases from J, the gap between germline ends came to 20 bases. In germline, CDR1 is SGHRS, CDR2 YFSETQ. This CDR3 is 14 amino acids long. This CDR3 reads CASRLGTSGGPQHF. The CDR3 region has the DNA TGCGCCAGCCGACTCGGGACAAGCGGGGGGCCCCAGCATTTT.

J is TRBJ2-1 and V is TRBV15, with 12 bases matching TRBD2. V was pared by 0 bases and J by 6 bases, with 12 bases of the junction left unmatched. The CDR3 totals 19 residues. From germline, CDR1 is LNHNV and CDR2 YYDKDF (reference sequence). The CDR3 is CATSRDLPLLAGGTNEQFF. The CDR3 DNA reads TGTGCCACCAGCAGAGACCTCCCATTACTAGCGGGGGGTACCAATGAGCAGTTCTTC.

The chain employs TRBV10-3 and TRBJ2-1; tentative D call: TRBD1 (5 bases). This CDR3 has 13 residues. Trimming took 8 bases from V and 1 from J, leaving 9 bases between them. Germline assignment: CDR1 ENHRY and CDR2 SYGVKD. CDR3 in DNA: TGTGCCATCTCAGGGCGGTCCTACAATGAGCAGTTCTTC. Translated: CAISGRSYNEQFF.

This sequence joins TRBV6-5 and TRBJ2-5; weak D call: TRBD1 (5 bases). This CDR3 region has 15 residues. Trimming cost V 6 bases and J 5 bases, with 19 bases left between them. Germline CDR1 is MNHEY and CDR2 is SVGAGI. CDR3 loop: CASSSPKRKGETQYF. CDR3 nucleotide sequence: TGTGCCAGCAGCTCTCCTAAGAGGAAGGGGGAGACCCAGTACTTC.

The CDR3 DNA follows: TGTGCCAGCAGCACGTACCCAGCGGGGGCCAATTCCGAAGCTTTCTTT. This gives the protein CASSTYPAGANSEAFF. The V gene is TRBV9, the J gene TRBJ1-1; TRBD1 might be the D (6 bases). CDR1 is SGDLS and CDR2 is YYNGEE in the germline V gene. Trimming took off 4 bases at V and 8 bases at J, with 24 bases between the two ends. This CDR3 is 16 amino acids long.

This clone was seen once. The chain carries TRBV10-3 and TRBJ2-2; perhaps TRBD2 as D (5 bases). V lost 5 bases and J 3 bases, leaving 7 bases between the germline ends. The CDR3 spans 13 residues. CDR1 is ENHRY and CDR2 is SYGVKD in the germline V gene. For the CDR3, the DNA is TGTGCCATCAGTTTCGGGGACACCGGGGAGCTGTTTTTT. Its protein is CAISFGDTGELFF.

The gene calls are TRBV9 and TRBJ2-7; TRBD1 is a possible D gene (6 bases). The CDR3 sequence is 14 residues long. Germline CDR1 is SGDLS and CDR2 is YYNGEE. With 2 bases removed from V and 1 base from J, the gap between germline ends came to 10 bases. In DNA form, the CDR3 reads TGTGCCAGCAGCGTTCACGGACAGTCCTACGAGCAGTACTTC. Translated: CASSVHGQSYEQYF.

The genes are TRBV27 and TRBJ1-1, with TRBD1 matching 8 bases. The CDR3 length is 12 residues. Germline-derived CDR1 and CDR2 are MNHEY and SMNVEV (reference sequence). With 8 bases clipped from V and 6 bases from J, the junction kept 5 bases outside the gene matches. CDR3 region: CASSTGGAEAFF. Here the CDR3 DNA reads TGTGCCAGCTCCACAGGGGGTGCTGAAGCTTTCTTT.

The chain employs TRBV29-1 and TRBJ1-2; 8 bases agree with TRBD1. Germline V gene sequence: CDR1 SQVTM, CDR2 ANQGSEA. V was pared by 7 bases and J by 7 bases, with 5 bases of the junction left unmatched. The CDR3 is 11 amino acids. The CDR3 coding sequence is TGCAGCGCCGACAGGGGATTTGGCTACACCTTC. This gives the protein CSADRGFGYTF.

V gene TRBV10-3 combines with J gene TRBJ2-5; 8 bases fit TRBD1. Germline CDR1 ENHRY, CDR2 SYGVKD. V was clipped by 6 bases and J by 3 bases; unmatched bases: 9. The CDR3 runs 15 residues. The CDR3 here is CAIRAGTGLEETQYF. The CDR3 DNA follows: TGTGCCATCAGAGCCGGGACAGGACTTGAAGAGACCCAGTACTTC.

The chain carries TRBV28 and TRBJ2-4; the D is unclear. Trimming took 3 bases from V and 1 from J, leaving 16 bases between them. Per the germline V gene, CDR1 is MDHEN and CDR2 is SYDVKM. The CDR3 extends over 17 amino acids. The CDR3 loop reads CASSFLTSTPAKNIQYF. CDR3 nucleotides: TGTGCCAGCAGTTTTCTGACTTCCACACCGGCCAAAAACATTCAGTACTTC.

The V gene is TRBV28, the J gene TRBJ2-7; no clear D gene. Germline loops: CDR1 MDHEN, CDR2 SYDVKM. V dropped 5 bases and J dropped 9 bases, with 11 bases sitting between them. The CDR3 length is 11 residues. The CDR3 spells CASSGVNRQYF. Here the CDR3 DNA reads TGTGCCAGCAGTGGAGTGAATAGGCAGTACTTC. Using reference TRBV28 and TRBJ2-7 for the parts outside the CDR3, the full variable domain is DVKVTQSSRYLVKRTGEKVFLECVQDMDHENMFWYRQDPGLGLRLIYFSYDVKMKEKGDIPEGYSVSREKKERFSLILESASTNQTSMYLCASSGVNRQYFGPGTRLTVT.

This chain uses TRBV27 with TRBJ2-2; D is possibly TRBD1 (5 bases). There are 15 residues in the CDR3. Trimming took 5 bases from V and 6 from J, leaving 16 bases between them. The V gene's germline CDR1 is MNHEY and CDR2 SMNVEV (reference sequence). CDR3: CASSPFGRVPGELFF. As DNA, the CDR3 is TGTGCCAGCAGTCCGTTCGGCAGGGTCCCCGGGGAGCTGTTTTTT.

The chain uses TRBV4-3 and TRBJ1-3; the D is unclear. Trimming removed 0 bases from V and 5 bases from J, with 11 bases in between. Per germline, CDR1 LGHNA and CDR2 YSLEER. This CDR3 is built from 15 residues. CDR3: CASSQDSDFRNTIYF. In DNA form, the CDR3 reads TGCGCCAGCAGCCAAGATTCAGATTTTCGAAACACCATATATTTT.

This clone was observed a single time. V usage is TRBV4-2 and J usage is TRBJ1-6, with a tentative D call TRBD1 (5 bases). The CDR3 length is 18 residues. V lost 0 bases to trimming and J lost 0 bases, with 12 bases between them. From germline, CDR1 is LGHNA and CDR2 YNFKEQ. The CDR3 loop is CASSQEVIGGSYNSPLHF. CDR3 bases: TGTGCCAGCAGCCAAGAAGTGATCGGGGGCTCCTATAATTCACCCCTCCACTTT.

The chain recombines TRBV5-1 with TRBJ2-1, with D perhaps TRBD2 (5 bases). Germline loops: CDR1 SGHRS, CDR2 YFSETQ. This CDR3 contains 11 residues. V gave up 5 bases and J gave up 5 bases, with 5 bases separating them. DNA of the CDR3: TGCGCCAGCAGGAGGGACAATGAGCAGTTCTTC. Translated, it gives CASRRDNEQFF.

This clone qualifies as medium-sized. The rearrangement links TRBV4-3 to TRBJ2-6; D unresolved. The germline V gene encodes CDR1 LGHNA and CDR2 YSLEER. Trimming stripped 5 bases from V and 0 bases from J, with 11 bases between. The CDR3 length is 16 residues. The CDR3 DNA follows: TGCGCCAGCAGCGAGAACCCTTCCTCTGGGGCCAACGTCCTGACTTTC. Residues: CASSENPSSGANVLTF.

This rearrangement joins TRBV7-2 to TRBJ2-5, with TRBD1 matching over 10 bases. CDR1 is SGHTA, CDR2 FQGNSA, per germline. V lost 5 bases to trimming and J lost 5 bases; unmatched junction nucleotides: 5. The CDR3 is made up of 14 amino acids. The CDR3, as DNA: TGTGCCAGCAGCCCGTCGGACAGGGGGGAGACCCAGTACTTC. Translation: CASSPSDRGETQYF.

This clone was counted a single time. This chain uses TRBV7-9 with TRBJ2-1; 8 nucleotides agree with TRBD2. V lost 5 bases, J lost 5 bases, and 5 bases stayed unmatched. The CDR3 length is 14 residues. Germline assignment: CDR1 SEHNR and CDR2 FQNEAQ (reference sequence). The CDR3 bases are TGTGCCAGCAGCCGGGGGGGAGAGAACAATGAGCAGTTCTTC. Protein sequence: CASSRGGENNEQFF.

The J gene is TRBJ2-3, the V gene TRBV29-1; 9 positions agree with TRBD1. This CDR3 comprises 15 residues. The germline V gene encodes CDR1 SQVTM and CDR2 ANQGSEA. Trimming at V came to 4 bases and at J to 3 bases, leaving 8 bases not matched to a gene. Here the CDR3 DNA reads TGCAGCGTTGGACGGGGGACAGGGTCAACAGATACGCAGTATTTT. It specifies CSVGRGTGSTDTQYF.

This rearrangement joins TRBV2 to TRBJ1-1; 9 bases map to TRBD1. Germline CDR1 reads SNHLY; CDR2 reads FYNNEI. The CDR3 length is 13 residues. J gave up 3 bases and V 5 bases, and 1 base lay outside the gene matches. The CDR3 nucleotides read TGTGCCAGCAGTCGGACAGGGGACACTGAAGCTTTCTTT. Its protein product is CASSRTGDTEAFF.

There are a few counts of this clone. Other DNA variants within this sample encode the same CDR3. The J gene is TRBJ1-5, the V gene TRBV7-9; D perhaps matches TRBD1 (6 bases). The length of the CDR3 is 14 residues. The germline gives CDR1 SEHNR, CDR2 FQNEAQ (reference sequence). Trimming pared 5 bases from V and 1 base from J, leaving 9 bases between. For the CDR3, the DNA is TGTGCCAGCAGCCGCACAGGGAGCAATCAGCCCCAGCATTTT. Translating it yields CASSRTGSNQPQHF.